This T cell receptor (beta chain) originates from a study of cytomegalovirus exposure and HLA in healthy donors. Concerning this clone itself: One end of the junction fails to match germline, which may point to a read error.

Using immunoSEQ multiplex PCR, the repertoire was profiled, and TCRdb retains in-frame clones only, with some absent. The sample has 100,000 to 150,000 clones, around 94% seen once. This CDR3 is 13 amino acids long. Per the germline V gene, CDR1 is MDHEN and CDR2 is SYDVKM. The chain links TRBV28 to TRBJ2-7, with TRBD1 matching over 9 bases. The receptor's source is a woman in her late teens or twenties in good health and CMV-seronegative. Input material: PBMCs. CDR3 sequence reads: CASSRENRGRKDF. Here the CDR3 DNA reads TGTGCCAGCAGTCGAGAGAACAGGGGGCGCAAGGACTTC.